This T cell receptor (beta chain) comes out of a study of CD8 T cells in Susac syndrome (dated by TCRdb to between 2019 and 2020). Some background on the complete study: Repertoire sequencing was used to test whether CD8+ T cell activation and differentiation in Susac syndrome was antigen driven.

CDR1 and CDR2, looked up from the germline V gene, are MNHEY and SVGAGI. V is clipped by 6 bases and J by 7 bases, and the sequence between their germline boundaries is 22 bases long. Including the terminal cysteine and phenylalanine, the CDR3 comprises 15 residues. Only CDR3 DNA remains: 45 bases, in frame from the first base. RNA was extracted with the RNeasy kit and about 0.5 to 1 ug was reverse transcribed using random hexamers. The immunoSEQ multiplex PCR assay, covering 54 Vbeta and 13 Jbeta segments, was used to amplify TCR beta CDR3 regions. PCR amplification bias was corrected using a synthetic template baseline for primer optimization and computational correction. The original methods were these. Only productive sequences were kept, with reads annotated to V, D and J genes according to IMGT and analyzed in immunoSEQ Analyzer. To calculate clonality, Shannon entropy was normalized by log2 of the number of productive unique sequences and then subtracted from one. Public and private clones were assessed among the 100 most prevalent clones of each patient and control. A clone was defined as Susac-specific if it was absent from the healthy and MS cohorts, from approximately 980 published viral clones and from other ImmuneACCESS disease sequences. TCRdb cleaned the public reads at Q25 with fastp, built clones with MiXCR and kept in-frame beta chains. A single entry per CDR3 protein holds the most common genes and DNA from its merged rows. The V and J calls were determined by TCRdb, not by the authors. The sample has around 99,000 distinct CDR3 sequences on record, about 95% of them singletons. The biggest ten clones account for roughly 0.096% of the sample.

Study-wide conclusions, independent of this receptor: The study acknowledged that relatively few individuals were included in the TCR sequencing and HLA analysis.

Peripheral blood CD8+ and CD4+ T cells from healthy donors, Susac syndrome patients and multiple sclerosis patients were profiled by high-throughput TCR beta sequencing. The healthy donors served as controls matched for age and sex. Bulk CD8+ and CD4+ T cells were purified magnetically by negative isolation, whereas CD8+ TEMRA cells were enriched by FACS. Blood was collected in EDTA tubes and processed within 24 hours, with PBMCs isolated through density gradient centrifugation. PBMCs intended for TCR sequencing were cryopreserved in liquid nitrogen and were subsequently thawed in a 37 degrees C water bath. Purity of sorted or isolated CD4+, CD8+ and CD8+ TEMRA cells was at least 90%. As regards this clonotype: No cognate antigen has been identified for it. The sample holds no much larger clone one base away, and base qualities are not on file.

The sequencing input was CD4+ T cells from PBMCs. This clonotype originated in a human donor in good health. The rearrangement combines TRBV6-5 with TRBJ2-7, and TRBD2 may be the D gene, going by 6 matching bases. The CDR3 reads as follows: CASRRGTVNSGEQYF. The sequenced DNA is TGTGCCAGCAGACGCGGGACCGTGAACTCGGGTGAGCAGTACTTC.